The next 27 T cell receptor beta chains were all read from a single sample in a study of blood T cell repertoires in COVID-19. The method was immunoSEQ multiplex PCR; TCRdb's version includes in-frame clones alone and lacks a portion of them. The repertoire holds a few hundred thousand clones, with around 82% as singletons. The material sequenced was peripheral blood. The source is a human donor with COVID-19, enrolled during active disease. The donor label of this sample is uncertain.

The rearrangement links TRBV6-5 to TRBJ2-3, with D tentatively TRBD2 (6 bases). Germline V gene sequence: CDR1 MNHEY, CDR2 SVGAGI. V was shortened by 9 bases and J by 0 bases, with 13 bases between the two germline ends. The CDR3 spans 14 residues. CDR3 sequence reads: CASREVTSTDTQYF. The CDR3 bases are TGTGCCAGTAGGGAGGTCACTAGCACAGATACGCAGTATTTT.

The chain uses TRBV6-5 and TRBJ2-4; 7 bases agree with TRBD1. Germline V gene sequence: CDR1 MNHEY, CDR2 SVGAGI. This CDR3 region has 14 residues. The V segment lost 7 bases and the J segment 8 bases; nucleotides outside the gene matches: 11. The CDR3 protein is CASNLPRGQDIQYF. The CDR3 region has the DNA TGTGCCAGCAACCTCCCTAGGGGGCAGGACATTCAGTACTTC.

The rearrangement uses TRBV29-1 and TRBJ2-7; 7 bases agree with TRBD2. The CDR3 covers 10 residues. Germline values: CDR1 SQVTM, CDR2 ANQGSEA. With V trimmed by 4 bases and J by 6 bases, 0 bases remained unmatched. CDR3 in amino acids: CSVGTSEQYF. The CDR3 DNA sequence: TGCAGCGTTGGGACTAGCGAGCAGTACTTC.

This clone was detected only a few times. The chain has TRBV3-1 (or the pseudogene TRBV3-2) and TRBJ1-4, with 8 bases fitting TRBD1. The CDR3 totals 14 residues. V shed 6 bases and J 3 bases; nucleotides not matched to a gene: 3. In germline, CDR1 is LGHDT, CDR2 YNNKEL (reference sequence). The CDR3 loop is CASRATGANEKLFF. CDR3 bases: TGTGCCAGCAGGGCGACAGGGGCTAATGAAAAACTGTTTTTT.

The J gene is TRBJ1-5, the V gene TRBV27; D is perhaps TRBD1 (5 bases). Germline V gives CDR1 MNHEY, CDR2 SMNVEV (reference sequence). This CDR3 has 14 residues. V was cut by 8 bases and J by 7 bases, with 18 bases left in between. The CDR3 nucleotides are TGTGCCAGCCGGGGCGGGGGAGAGGGGCAGCCCCAGCATTTT. Residues: CASRGGGEGQPQHF.

This chain joins TRBV6-7 and TRBJ1-3, with 8 bases that match TRBD1. TRBV6-7 is known as an ORF, though its function is uncertain. The CDR3 has 16 residues. J was trimmed by 0 bases and V by 2 bases; bases with no gene match: 3. The CDR3 spells CASSYPTGGSGNTIYF. The DNA of the CDR3 is TGTGCCAGCAGTTACCCTACAGGGGGCTCTGGAAACACCATATATTTT.

The CDR3 nucleotides are TGTGCCAGTAGTATGAGGCAGGGTTCCTACAATGAGCAGTTCTTC. This codes for CASSMRQGSYNEQFF. This chain joins TRBV19 and TRBJ2-1, with D possibly being TRBD1 (5 bases). Per the germline V gene, CDR1 is LNHDA and CDR2 is SQIVND (reference sequence). V gave up 3 bases and J gave up 1 base, with 10 bases separating them. This CDR3 has 15 residues.

Remarks on this clone: One end of the junction fails to match germline, which may point to a read error. The chain has TRBV7-7 and TRBJ2-5; D gene uncertain. This CDR3 region has 15 residues. Germline CDR1 and CDR2: SSHAT and FNYEAQ (reference sequence). CDR3: CASSLDSGSGETQYF. The CDR3 DNA reads TGTGCTAGCAGCTTAGATTCCGGGTCCGGAGAGACCCAGTACTTC.

The chain has TRBV7-8 and TRBJ1-1; no clear D gene. The ends were cut back, 5 bases at V and 0 bases at J, with 13 bases in the middle. CDR1 SGHVS and CDR2 FQNEAQ come from the germline V gene. This CDR3 has 15 amino acids. The CDR3 here is CASSPLNSMNTEAFF. In nucleotides, the CDR3 is TGTGCCAGCAGCCCACTGAACAGCATGAACACTGAAGCTTTCTTT. Drawing the rest from reference TRBV7-8 and TRBJ1-1, the complete variable domain is GAGVSQSPRYKVAKRGQDVALRCDPISGHVSLFWYQQALGQGPEFLTYFQNEAQLDKSGLPSDRFFAERPEGSVSTLKIQRTQQEDSAVYLCASSPLNSMNTEAFFGQGTRLTVV.

The rearrangement uses TRBV28 and TRBJ1-4, with D uncertain. The germline V and J ends were trimmed by 3 bases and 5 bases, with 10 bases remaining between them. The CDR3 contains 14 residues. The germline V gene encodes CDR1 MDHEN and CDR2 SYDVKM. The CDR3 reads CASSFGQENEKLFF. In DNA form, the CDR3 reads TGTGCCAGCAGTTTCGGCCAGGAAAATGAAAAACTGTTTTTT.

In this sample, this clone turned up once. This chain connects TRBV6-6 to TRBJ1-5; D is ambiguous. Germline V lookup: CDR1 MNHNY, CDR2 SVGAGI (reference sequence). The V gene lost 6 bases and the J gene lost 5 bases, with 17 bases spanning the gap. The CDR3 is 15 amino acids. The CDR3 nucleotides are TGTGCCAGCAGCAAAGGTCTCCCGAGCGATCAGCCCCAGCATTTT. It specifies CASSKGLPSDQPQHF.

J is TRBJ2-1 and V is TRBV19, with 7 bases that match TRBD2. The germline CDR1 and CDR2 sequences are LNHDA and SQIVND (reference sequence). The CDR3 consists of 15 residues. The trim removed 3 bases at V and 2 bases at J, leaving 4 bases unmatched. The CDR3 nucleotides are TGTGCCAGTAGTATGGGGAGGGCCCCCTACAATGAGCAGTTCTTC. Its translation: CASSMGRAPYNEQFF.

This clone was seen only once. V gene TRBV6-5 combines with J gene TRBJ1-1; TRBD1 matches 7 bases. With V trimmed by 5 bases and J by 4 bases, 7 bases remained unmatched. The CDR3 totals 14 residues. The V gene's germline CDR1 is MNHEY and CDR2 SVGAGI. The CDR3 sequence is CASSTHRQGTEAFF. CDR3 nucleotide sequence: TGTGCCAGCAGTACTCATCGACAGGGCACTGAAGCTTTCTTT.

This chain uses TRBV5-1 with TRBJ2-1; 12 bases align to TRBD2. Germline CDR1 reads SGHRS; CDR2 reads YFSETQ. J gave up 7 bases and V 0 bases, and 8 bases lay outside the gene matches. This CDR3 has 17 residues. Here the CDR3 DNA reads TGCGCCAGCAGCTTGGCCCCTAGCGGGAGGGCCGGTAATGAGCAGTTCTTC. This sequence encodes CASSLAPSGRAGNEQFF.

The chain links TRBV19 to TRBJ1-2; 9 positions match TRBD1. Germline V CDR1 and CDR2: LNHDA, SQIVND (reference sequence). This CDR3 is built from 16 residues. Losses at the gene ends were 7 bases for V and 7 bases for J; bases not matched to a gene: 16. The CDR3 DNA follows: TGTGCCAGTACCCGTGGGAGACAGGGGGAAGTCGGTGGCTACACCTTC. It specifies CASTRGRQGEVGGYTF.

The rearrangement joins TRBV4-1 to TRBJ1-1; tentative D call: TRBD1 (6 bases). This CDR3 is built from 15 residues. Per the germline V gene, CDR1 is MGHRA and CDR2 is YSYEKL. The V end was cut by 3 bases, the J end by 8 bases, with 19 bases between. The CDR3 DNA reads TGCGCCAGCAGCCACCGGGACACAAGGCCCTCCGAAGCTTTCTTT. This encodes CASSHRDTRPSEAFF.

This clone is a singleton in its sample. V and J are TRBV19 and TRBJ1-1; D call uncertain. V was shortened by 5 bases and J by 2 bases, with 12 bases between the two germline ends. The CDR3 length is 14 residues. Germline V gene data show CDR1 as LNHDA and CDR2 as SQIVND (reference sequence). The CDR3 DNA sequence: TGTGCCAGTAGTCCGCAGGTGTCTAACACTGAAGCTTTCTTT. The encoded protein is CASSPQVSNTEAFF.

This clone has only one observation. Here the CDR3 reads CASSITGAIYNEQFF. As DNA, the CDR3 is TGTGCCAGTAGTATAACGGGAGCCATTTACAATGAGCAGTTCTTC. This chain links TRBV19 with TRBJ2-1; tentatively, D is TRBD2 (6 bases). Germline V gives CDR1 LNHDA, CDR2 SQIVND (reference sequence). The CDR3 is 15 residues long. The V end lost 2 bases, the J end lost 4 bases, and 12 bases lay between the germline ends.

In this sample, this clone turned up once. V is TRBV20-1 and J is TRBJ2-3; D is perhaps TRBD2 (6 bases). Trimming took 5 bases from V and 9 from J, leaving 12 bases between them. CDR1 and CDR2 from the germline V gene are DFQATT and SNEGSKA (reference sequence). The CDR3 is 11 amino acids. The CDR3 region is CSAPSRETQYF. Written as DNA, the CDR3 is TGCAGTGCTCCCTCTCGGGAGACGCAGTATTTT.

This chain links TRBV9 with TRBJ2-7; D is perhaps TRBD2 (6 bases). The germline V and J ends were trimmed by 0 bases and 4 bases, with 11 bases remaining between them. The CDR3 is made up of 14 amino acids. The V gene's germline CDR1 is SGDLS and CDR2 YYNGEE. In nucleotides, the CDR3 is TGTGCCAGCAGCGTAGAAGGAGGGGAATACGAGCAGTACTTC. Its protein is CASSVEGGEYEQYF.

The chain links TRBV2 to TRBJ1-6; D call uncertain. From germline, CDR1 is SNHLY and CDR2 FYNNEI. This CDR3 is 15 amino acids long. Trimming removed 2 bases from V and 4 bases from J, with 9 bases in between. The CDR3 spells CASSETVNYNSPLHF. The CDR3 region has the DNA TGTGCCAGCAGTGAAACAGTAAATTATAATTCACCCCTCCACTTT.

The chain carries TRBV5-1 and TRBJ1-3; D is unresolved. The germline gives CDR1 SGHRS, CDR2 YFSETQ. The germline V and J ends were trimmed by 5 bases and 0 bases, with 9 bases remaining between them. CDR3 length: 14 amino acids. DNA for the CDR3: TGCGCCAGCAGTGCAGGTTACTCTGGAAACACCATATATTTT. This encodes CASSAGYSGNTIYF. Full variable domain (remainder filled in from reference TRBV5-1 and TRBJ1-3): KAGVTQTPRYLIKTRGQQVTLSCSPISGHRSVSWYQQTPGQGLQFLFEYFSETQRNKGNFPGRFSGRQFSNSRSEMNVSTLELGDSALYLCASSAGYSGNTIYFGEGSWLTVV.

The gene calls are TRBV7-9 and TRBJ1-4; tentatively, D is TRBD1 (5 bases). CDR3 length: 15 amino acids. Deletions cut 3 bases from V and 8 bases from J, with 16 bases between. From germline, CDR1 is SEHNR and CDR2 FQNEAQ (reference sequence). As DNA, the CDR3 is TGTGCCAGCAGCTTGGCACAGGCTGGAGGGGAAAAACTGTTTTTT. Its translation: CASSLAQAGGEKLFF.

The chain carries TRBV7-2 and TRBJ2-5, with 7 nucleotides matching TRBD2. The CDR3 loop spans 14 amino acids. V dropped 3 bases and J dropped 3; count of bases not matched to a gene: 4. Germline values: CDR1 SGHTA, CDR2 FQGNSA. In DNA form, the CDR3 reads TGTGCCAGCAGCTTGCGGGAGTTGAAAGAGACCCAGTACTTC. Its protein is CASSLRELKETQYF.

CDR3 coding DNA: TGTGCCAGCAGCAACACCGGGGGGCAGACCGCCATCAACTATGGCTACACCTTC. This sequence encodes CASSNTGGQTAINYGYTF. The chain has TRBV7-3 and TRBJ1-2, with TRBD1 as a possible D gene (6 bases). The V end lost 5 bases, the J end lost 2 bases, and 24 bases lay between the germline ends. Germline CDR1 is SGHTA and CDR2 is FQGTGA. This CDR3 spans 18 amino acids.

The gene calls are TRBV19 and TRBJ2-7, with TRBD2 identical over 10 bases. Germline V lookup: CDR1 LNHDA, CDR2 SQIVND (reference sequence). This CDR3 contains 15 residues. V lost 5 bases to trimming and J lost 0 bases; unmatched junction nucleotides: 4. CDR3 DNA: TGTGCCAGTAGTGTTTCTAGCGGGGGCTCCTACGAGCAGTACTTC. Protein sequence: CASSVSSGGSYEQYF. Looking up the rest from reference TRBV19 and TRBJ2-7 gives the full variable domain: DGGITQSPKYLFRKEGQNVTLSCEQNLNHDAMYWYRQDPGQGLRLIYYSQIVNDFQKGDIAEGYSVSREKKESFPLTVTSAQKNPTAFYLCASSVSSGGSYEQYFGPGTRLTVT.

The chain links TRBV4-3 to TRBJ2-1, with a weak D call TRBD2 (5 bases). The V end lost 0 bases, the J end lost 4 bases, and 19 bases lay between the germline ends. The CDR3 loop spans 18 amino acids. The germline gives CDR1 LGHNA, CDR2 YSLEER. The CDR3 loop is CASSQDYPRAGGYNEQFF. CDR3 nucleotides: TGCGCCAGCAGCCAAGATTATCCTCGGGCGGGTGGGTACAATGAGCAGTTCTTC.